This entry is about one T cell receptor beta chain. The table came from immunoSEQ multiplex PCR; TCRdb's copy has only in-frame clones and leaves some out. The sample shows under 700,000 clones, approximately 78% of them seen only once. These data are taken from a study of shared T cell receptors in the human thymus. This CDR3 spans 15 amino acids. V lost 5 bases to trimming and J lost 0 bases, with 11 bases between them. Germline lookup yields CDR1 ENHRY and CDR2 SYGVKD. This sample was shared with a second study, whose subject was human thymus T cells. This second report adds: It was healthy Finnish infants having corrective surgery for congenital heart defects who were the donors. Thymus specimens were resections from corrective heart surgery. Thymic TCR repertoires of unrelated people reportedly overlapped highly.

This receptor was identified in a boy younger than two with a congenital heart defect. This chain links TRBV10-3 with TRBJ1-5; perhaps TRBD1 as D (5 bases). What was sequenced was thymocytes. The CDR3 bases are TGTGCCATCAGTCTTAGACAGTATAGCAATCAGCCCCAGCATTTT. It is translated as CAISLRQYSNQPQHF.